The following is a T cell receptor (beta chain) sequence with its context. Primed by a sample-barcoded 5' primer and a J-beta primer mix, a second PCR proceeded for 7 to 11 cycles. Each cDNA molecule received a tag from a template-switch adaptor that had 12 random nucleotides. TCRdb re-analysed the 5' RACE reads in MiXCR, keeping a single row per CDR3 protein. The sample includes over 1,200,000 distinct CDR3 sequences, approximately 59% of them seen just once. The CDR3 extends over 13 amino acids. V trimming: 6 bases; J trimming: 13 bases; junction bases outside the gene matches: 8. Germline V lookup: CDR1 ENHRY, CDR2 SYGVKD. This sample is drawn from a study of blood T cells in healthy people across ages.

The chain uses TRBV10-3 and TRBJ2-1; TRBD2 matches at 11 bases. This TCR was sampled from a young man in good health. The specimen was blood. CDR3 nucleotide sequence: TGTGCCATCAGGAGTAGCGGGAGGGAGACCCAGTTCTTC. Translated: CAIRSSGRETQFF.